Below are 18 T cell receptor beta chains sequenced from a single sample in a study of shared clonotypes between healthy human individuals. The repertoire was sequenced with immunoSEQ multiplex PCR; TCRdb's copy has only in-frame clones and lacks some. The repertoire includes under 700,000 clones, 85% to 95% of them detected once, and approximately 0.11% sits in the top ten. CD45RO-negative cells were positively selected for CCR7, leaving out terminally differentiated effector memory CD45RA+ cells. The specimen sequenced was naive CD8+ T cells sorted from blood. The receptors come from a woman aged 30 to 39 in good health.

This clone was observed once. This chain connects TRBV5-1 to TRBJ2-7; tentatively, D is TRBD1 or TRBD2 (5 bases each). Trimming removed 0 bases at V and 0 bases at J, with 7 bases between. The CDR3 length is 14 residues. The germline V gene has CDR1 SGHRS and CDR2 YFSETQ. CDR3 sequence reads: CASSLEGSSYEQYF. CDR3 nucleotide sequence: TGCGCCAGCAGCTTGGAGGGGAGCTCCTACGAGCAGTACTTC.

This clone occurred a few times. The chain combines TRBV27 with TRBJ1-1; tentative D call: TRBD1 (5 bases). CDR3 length equals 10 residues. The V gene lost 6 bases and the J gene lost 7 bases, with 6 bases spanning the gap. Germline CDR1 MNHEY, CDR2 SMNVEV (reference sequence). The CDR3: CASRGVEAFF. CDR3 coding DNA: TGTGCCAGCAGAGGGGTTGAAGCTTTCTTT.

CDR3 nucleotides: TGTGCCAGCAGCCCGACCCAACTAGCGGGAGACAATGAGCAGTTCTTC. Its protein product is CASSPTQLAGDNEQFF. The chain links TRBV7-9 to TRBJ2-1; 11 nucleotides match TRBD2. V shed 5 bases and J 5 bases; nucleotides not matched to a gene: 8. CDR1 is SEHNR and CDR2 is FQNEAQ in the germline V gene (reference sequence). This CDR3 spans 16 amino acids. Together with reference TRBV7-9 and TRBJ2-1, the CDR3 gives the full variable domain: DTGVSQNPRHKITKRGQNVTFRCDPISEHNRLYWYRQTLGQGPEFLTYFQNEAQLEKSRLLSDRFSAERPKGSFSTLEIQRTEQGDSAMYLCASSPTQLAGDNEQFFGPGTRLTVL.

As for this clone: Different DNA sequences within this sample yield the same CDR3. V and J are TRBV7-9 and TRBJ2-7; TRBD2 agrees at 8 bases. J gave up 4 bases and V 5 bases, and 7 bases lay outside the gene matches. Germline-derived CDR1 and CDR2 are SEHNR and FQNEAQ (reference sequence). The length of the CDR3 is 14 residues. The CDR3 nucleotides read TGTGCCAGCAGCCTCGGGACTAGTGCGTACGAGCAGTACTTC. Encoded protein: CASSLGTSAYEQYF.

The chain has TRBV27 and TRBJ2-1; 8 bases align to TRBD1. The CDR3 is 15 amino acids. V gave up 10 bases and J gave up 4 bases; unmatched junction bases: 12. Per the germline V gene, CDR1 is MNHEY and CDR2 is SMNVEV (reference sequence). The CDR3 DNA follows: TGTGCCACCACAAGGGGCAGGGGGCTTTACAATGAGCAGTTCTTC. It specifies CATTRGRGLYNEQFF.

The V and J genes are TRBV27 and TRBJ1-1; TRBD1 might be the D (6 bases). CDR3 length equals 14 residues. V was pared by 1 base and J by 4 bases, with 10 bases between. Germline V gives CDR1 MNHEY, CDR2 SMNVEV (reference sequence). CDR3 protein: CASSLYGGATEAFF. The CDR3 DNA is TGTGCCAGCAGTTTATATGGGGGGGCCACTGAAGCTTTCTTT.

The chain is built from TRBV5-4 and TRBJ1-6, with a tentative D call TRBD1 (5 bases). V was shortened by 2 bases and J by 3 bases, with 9 bases between the two germline ends. The CDR3 is 15 residues long. Germline CDR1 and CDR2: SGHNT and YYREEE (reference sequence). This CDR3 is CASSFGHDYNSPLHF. CDR3 DNA: TGTGCCAGCAGCTTCGGACACGACTATAATTCACCCCTCCACTTT. The full variable domain, with the rest looked up from reference TRBV5-4 and TRBJ1-6, is ETGVTQSPTHLIKTRGQQVTLRCSSQSGHNTVSWYQQALGQGPQFIFQYYREEENGRGNFPPRFSGLQFPNYSSELNVNALELDDSALYLCASSFGHDYNSPLHFGNGTRLTVT.

This chain uses TRBV27 with TRBJ2-7; tentative D call: TRBD2 (5 bases). Germline-derived CDR1 and CDR2 are MNHEY and SMNVEV (reference sequence). This CDR3 contains 19 residues. Trimming stripped 5 bases from V and 2 bases from J, with 28 bases between. The CDR3 region is CASSTNSPGHTGSAYEQYF. CDR3 sequence (DNA): TGTGCCAGCAGTACCAACAGTCCCGGGCACACGGGGTCGGCCTACGAGCAGTACTTC.

The chain is built from TRBV7-8 and TRBJ2-7, with D perhaps TRBD1 or TRBD2 (6 bases each). CDR3 length: 15 residues. Germline V gives CDR1 SGHVS, CDR2 FQNEAQ. V lost 4 bases and J 4 bases, leaving 17 bases between the germline ends. Here the CDR3 DNA reads TGTGCCAGCAGCTCCGGGGGCGCGGCCTGGTACGAGCAGTACTTC. This encodes CASSSGGAAWYEQYF.

This clone was detected ten times or more. V and J are TRBV27 and TRBJ1-5; D is unresolved. CDR3 length: 19 residues. V lost 7 bases and J 2 bases, leaving 27 bases between the germline ends. CDR1 is MNHEY and CDR2 is SMNVEV in the germline V gene (reference sequence). The CDR3: CASNLRRPLRVGCNQPQHF. The CDR3 DNA is TGTGCCAGCAACTTAAGGAGGCCCCTTAGGGTGGGCTGCAATCAGCCCCAGCATTTT.

About this clone itself: The sample has other DNA sequences that encode this CDR3 too. The chain links TRBV28 to TRBJ2-7; D call uncertain. Trimming stripped 4 bases from V and 0 bases from J, with 16 bases between. From germline, CDR1 is MDHEN and CDR2 SYDVKM. This CDR3 has 16 amino acids. In nucleotides, the CDR3 is TGTGCCAGCAGTTCCTCAATCAAGAGTCTCTCCTACGAGCAGTACTTC. The encoded protein is CASSSSIKSLSYEQYF.

This clone is a singleton in its sample. The chain employs TRBV21-1 and TRBJ2-7. TRBV21-1 is annotated as a pseudogene. There are 14 residues in the CDR3. CDR3 sequence: CASSKDGCSCEQYF. CDR3 nucleotide sequence: TGTGCCAGCAGCAAAGACGGTTGCAGCTGCGAGCAGTACTTC.

V is TRBV5-1 and J is TRBJ2-7, with TRBD2 matching over 13 bases. V shed 4 bases, J shed 6 bases, and the junction held 7 bases outside the gene matches. The CDR3 spans 15 residues. Germline V gives CDR1 SGHRS, CDR2 YFSETQ. CDR3 coding DNA: TGCGCCAGCAGCGAAACCGGGACTAGCGGGGTCGAGCAGTACTTC. Its protein product is CASSETGTSGVEQYF.

The genes are TRBV7-9 and TRBJ2-3, with a weak D call TRBD1 (7 bases). CDR1 is SEHNR, CDR2 FQNEAQ, per germline (reference sequence). CDR3 length equals 14 residues. V was cut by 10 bases and J by 1 base, with 15 bases left in between. CDR3: CATLRDSRTDTQYF. The DNA of the CDR3 is TGTGCCACTTTGCGGGACAGCCGCACAGATACGCAGTATTTT.

This chain joins TRBV27 and TRBJ2-7; 8 positions agree with TRBD2. The V and J ends lost 7 bases and 2 bases, in that order; junction bases with no gene match: 7. Germline V gene lookup returns CDR1 MNHEY and CDR2 SMNVEV (reference sequence). There are 14 residues in the CDR3. CDR3 residues: CASTTGLGPYEQYF. DNA for the CDR3: TGTGCCAGCACCACGGGACTAGGTCCCTACGAGCAGTACTTC.

The chain employs TRBV27 and TRBJ1-1; no firm D call. V shed 5 bases and J shed 1 base, with 8 bases lying between them. The V gene's germline CDR1 is MNHEY and CDR2 SMNVEV (reference sequence). The CDR3 sequence is 13 residues long. For the CDR3, the DNA is TGTGCCAGCAGTGCATATGAGAACACTGAAGCTTTCTTT. Protein sequence: CASSAYENTEAFF.

The chain couples TRBV11-2 to TRBJ1-2; D remains ambiguous. Trimming took 5 bases from V and 4 from J, leaving 11 bases between them. This CDR3 has 13 amino acids. Germline CDR1 reads SGHAT; CDR2 reads FQNNGV. The CDR3 sequence: CASSPEGSYGYTF. In nucleotides, the CDR3 is TGTGCCAGCAGCCCAGAGGGTAGCTATGGCTACACCTTC. Filled out from reference TRBV11-2 and TRBJ1-2, the complete variable domain reads EAGVAQSPRYKIIEKRQSVAFWCNPISGHATLYWYQQILGQGPKLLIQFQNNGVVDDSQLPKDRFSAERLKGVDSTLKIQPAKLEDSAVYLCASSPEGSYGYTFGSGTRLTVV.

This clone has just one count. The genes are TRBV29-1 and TRBJ2-1; 9 bases fit TRBD2. Germline CDR1 and CDR2: SQVTM and ANQGSEA. V lost 7 bases, J lost 4 bases, and 20 bases stayed unmatched. The length of the CDR3 is 18 residues. CDR3 DNA sequence: TGCAGCGCCGAGGGATTTAGCGGGAGTCCCGAAAAATACAATGAGCAGTTCTTC. Protein product: CSAEGFSGSPEKYNEQFF.